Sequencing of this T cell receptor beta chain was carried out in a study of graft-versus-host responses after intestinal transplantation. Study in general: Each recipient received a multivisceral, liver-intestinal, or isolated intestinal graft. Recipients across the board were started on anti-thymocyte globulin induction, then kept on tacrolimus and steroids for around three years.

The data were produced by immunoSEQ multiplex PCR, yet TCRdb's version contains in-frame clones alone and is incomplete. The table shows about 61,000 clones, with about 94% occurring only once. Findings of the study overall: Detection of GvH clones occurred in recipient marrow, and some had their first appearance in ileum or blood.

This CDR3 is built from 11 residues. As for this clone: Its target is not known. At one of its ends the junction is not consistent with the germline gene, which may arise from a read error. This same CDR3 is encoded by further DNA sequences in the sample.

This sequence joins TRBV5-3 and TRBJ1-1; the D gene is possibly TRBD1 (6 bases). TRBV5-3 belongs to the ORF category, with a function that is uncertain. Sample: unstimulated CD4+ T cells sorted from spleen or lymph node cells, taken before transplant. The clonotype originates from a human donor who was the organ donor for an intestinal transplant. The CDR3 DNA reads TGCGCCAGAAGACAGGACACTGAAGCTTTCTTT. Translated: CARRQDTEAFF.